This entry describes one T cell receptor beta chain. The data were obtained in a study of blood T cell repertoires in COVID-19. Study context: Researchers got acute and convalescent COVID-19 samples from the United States, Italy and Spain. Nucleic acid was either cDNA or gDNA, and it came from T cells, B-cell-depleted T cells, or PBMCs.

In the original analysis: Using reference gene primer amplification, nucleated cell counts were estimated. This table comes from immunoSEQ multiplex PCR, and its TCRdb copy is limited to in-frame clones, with some not included. D and trimming were read from the DNA, whereas the V and J calls and clone size are those reported in that table. The sample includes fewer than 250,000 clones, approximately 87% of them seen just once. V lost 5 bases to trimming and J lost 8 bases, with 18 bases between them. CDR3 length: 14 residues. Germline V gene data show CDR1 as MNHEY and CDR2 as SVGAGI. Source material: peripheral blood. The sequence derives from a woman in her seventies with acute or convalescent COVID-19. This sequence joins TRBV6-5 and TRBJ1-1; perhaps TRBD1 as D (6 bases). As DNA, the CDR3 is TGTGCCAGCAGTCCGGGACACAAAGAACGGGAAGCTTTCTTT. Its protein is CASSPGHKEREAFF.